These 9 T cell receptor beta chains share one sample of origin, sequenced in a study of T-cell memory formation after mild COVID-19. TCRdb reanalysed the 5' RACE reads using MiXCR and keeps one entry per CDR3 protein. This sample has 550,000 to 700,000 distinct CDR3 sequences; about a sixth occur once, and the top ten carry 9.5% to 15%. The sample comprised PBMCs or a T cell subset sorted from them (not recorded which). These receptor sequences come from an adult woman who had mild COVID-19 (a few samples of this study predate the infection). Cell type and time point are not known.

This clonotype was counted between two and nine times. The chain joins TRBV11-2 to TRBJ2-1; 7 nucleotides line up with TRBD2. Germline loops: CDR1 SGHAT, CDR2 FQNNGV. The CDR3 runs 17 residues. With V trimmed by 5 bases and J by 4 bases, 14 bases remained unmatched. CDR3 DNA: TGTGCCAGCAGCCCGGGGGGACTGCTCTCGGGTTACAATGAGCAGTTCTTC. The encoded protein is CASSPGGLLSGYNEQFF.

V and J are TRBV5-5 and TRBJ1-5, with D unclear. Germline V gene data show CDR1 as SGHKS and CDR2 as YYEKEE (reference sequence). CDR3 length: 18 amino acids. V was trimmed by 0 bases and J by 0 bases, leaving 16 bases between them. The CDR3 spells CASSLERRTGYSNQPQHF. Written as DNA, the CDR3 is TGTGCCAGCAGCTTGGAGCGACGGACGGGTTATAGCAATCAGCCCCAGCATTTT.

This clonotype was found a few times. J is TRBJ2-5 and V is TRBV6-2 or TRBV6-3; D is perhaps TRBD2 (6 bases). The germline CDR1 and CDR2 sequences are MNHEY and SVGEGT. V shed 7 bases and J shed 0 bases, with 18 bases lying between them. This CDR3 has 16 amino acids. The DNA of the CDR3 is TGTGCCAGCATCAAAAGGGACCTAGCGTACCAAGAGACCCAGTACTTC. Protein sequence: CASIKRDLAYQETQYF.

This rearrangement joins TRBV10-3 to TRBJ1-1; perhaps TRBD1 as D (5 bases). Germline-derived CDR1 and CDR2 are ENHRY and SYGVKD. V dropped 8 bases and J dropped 2 bases, with 18 bases sitting between them. The CDR3 is 15 residues long. This chain's CDR3 is CAIAPREGANTEAFF. The DNA of the CDR3 is TGTGCCATCGCGCCCCGGGAAGGGGCAAACACTGAAGCTTTCTTT.

This chain connects TRBV12-3 or TRBV12-4 to TRBJ1-4, with TRBD1 identical over 10 bases. V shed 6 bases and J 8 bases; nucleotides not matched to a gene: 6. The CDR3 is 14 residues long. DNA for the CDR3: TGTGCCAGCAGACCCGGGACAGGGGTAGAAAAACTGTTTTTT. This sequence encodes CASRPGTGVEKLFF.

V and J are TRBV6-5 and TRBJ2-3; 7 bases agree with TRBD2. Trimming at V came to 9 bases and at J to 5 bases, leaving 14 bases not matched to a gene. The germline V gene has CDR1 MNHEY and CDR2 SVGAGI. This CDR3 contains 15 residues. The CDR3 sequence: CASGKRRESEDTQYF. CDR3 bases: TGTGCCAGTGGCAAAAGGCGGGAGTCGGAAGATACGCAGTATTTT.

This clonotype turned up a few times. The rearrangement joins TRBV9 to TRBJ2-1, with 11 positions matching TRBD2. Unmatched junction bases numbered 4, after V lost 4 bases and J lost 4 bases. Germline-derived CDR1 and CDR2 are SGDLS and YYNGEE. This CDR3 contains 15 residues. The DNA for the CDR3 is TGTGCCAGCAGCAATAGCGGGGGGGTTTACAATGAGCAGTTCTTC. This codes for CASSNSGGVYNEQFF.

V gene TRBV5-1 combines with J gene TRBJ2-2, with 12 bases matching TRBD1. The CDR3 is made up of 19 amino acids. V shed 4 bases, J shed 1 base, and the junction held 11 bases outside the gene matches. Germline V gene data show CDR1 as SGHRS and CDR2 as YFSETQ. CDR3: CASSRPGQGAKGNTGELFF. In DNA form, the CDR3 reads TGCGCCAGCAGCCGTCCGGGACAGGGGGCTAAAGGGAACACCGGGGAGCTGTTTTTT.

This clonotype was seen only a few times. The genes are TRBV12-3 or TRBV12-4 and TRBJ1-4; 8 nucleotides agree with TRBD1. V lost 6 bases to trimming and J lost 5 bases; unmatched junction nucleotides: 2. The CDR3 consists of 13 residues. The CDR3 DNA reads TGTGCCAGCAGAAGGACAGGGAATGAAAAACTGTTTTTT. It yields the protein CASRRTGNEKLFF.